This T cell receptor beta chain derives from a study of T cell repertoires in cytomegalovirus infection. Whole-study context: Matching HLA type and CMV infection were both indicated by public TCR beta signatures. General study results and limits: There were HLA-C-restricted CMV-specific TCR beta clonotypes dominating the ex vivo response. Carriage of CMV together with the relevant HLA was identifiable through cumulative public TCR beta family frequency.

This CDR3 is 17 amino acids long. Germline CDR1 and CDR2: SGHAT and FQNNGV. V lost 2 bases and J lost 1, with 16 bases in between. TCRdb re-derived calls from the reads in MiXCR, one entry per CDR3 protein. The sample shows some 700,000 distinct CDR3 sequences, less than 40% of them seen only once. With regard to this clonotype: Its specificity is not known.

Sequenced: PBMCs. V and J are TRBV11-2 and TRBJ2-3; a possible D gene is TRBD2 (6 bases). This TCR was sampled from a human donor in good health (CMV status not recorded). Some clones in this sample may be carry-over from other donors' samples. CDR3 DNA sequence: TGTGCCAGCAGCTTAAGTTCAATGCCGGGGGGCACAGATACGCAGTATTTT. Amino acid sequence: CASSLSSMPGGTDTQYF.